This T cell receptor (beta chain) was profiled in a study of CD8 T cells in ankylosing spondylitis. Notes on the study in general: For ankylosing spondylitis blood, a TCR beta motif of seven to nine highly homologous variants appeared characteristic.

A single record per CDR3 protein comes from TCRdb applying MiXCR to the 5' RACE reads. This sample has over 450,000 distinct CDR3 sequences, with approximately 12% found just once. This clonotype came up many times. The antigen remains undetermined. The sample taken for sequencing was blood, either unsorted or a sorted T cell fraction (not recorded which). This clonotype originated in a male donor with ankylosing spondylitis.

The CDR3 spells CATGQGSGNTIYF. CDR3 in DNA: TGTGCCACCGGACAGGGTTCTGGAAACACCATATATTTT. J is TRBJ1-3 and V is TRBV6-6; TRBD1 matches at 8 bases. Germline V gene data show CDR1 as MNHNY and CDR2 as SVGAGI (reference sequence). This CDR3 contains 13 residues. The J segment lost 1 base and the V segment lost 10 bases, leaving 3 bases of the junction unmatched.